This TCR beta chain emerged from a study of blood T cell repertoires in COVID-19. The length of the CDR3 is 14 residues. Losses at the gene ends were 5 bases for V and 7 bases for J; bases not matched to a gene: 7. CDR1 and CDR2 from the germline V gene are MDHEN and SYDVKM. Authors' data handling: Quantification of nucleated cells was approximated via reference gene primer amplification. The table came from immunoSEQ multiplex PCR; TCRdb's copy has only in-frame clones and leaves some out. The V and J calls and the clone size are those of that table, but D and trimming were determined from the DNA. Here the sample spans roughly 500,000 clones, roughly 88% being singletons.

Sequenced sample: peripheral blood. The chain joins TRBV28 to TRBJ1-4, with 7 bases aligning to TRBD1. This TCR was recovered from a human donor in a cohort sampled during active COVID-19. The CDR3 region is CASSPAGGLEKLFF. The CDR3 DNA is TGTGCCAGCAGTCCCGCAGGGGGTCTTGAAAAACTGTTTTTT. The whole variable domain, remainder taken from reference TRBV28 and TRBJ1-4, is DVKVTQSSRYLVKRTGEKVFLECVQDMDHENMFWYRQDPGLGLRLIYFSYDVKMKEKGDIPEGYSVSREKKERFSLILESASTNQTSMYLCASSPAGGLEKLFFGSGTQLSVL.